A selection of T cell receptor beta chains follows, all from one sample in a study of CD8+ T cells in alopecia areata. Generated by immunoSEQ multiplex PCR, the TCRdb table keeps only in-frame clones and is missing some. Of approximately 220,000 clones listed, 35% to 40% are singletons. The specimen comprised CD4+ T cells sorted from blood, sampled at approximately week 30, from a patient treated with tofacitinib. These receptors were obtained from a human donor with alopecia areata. Each CDR3 is given with its conserved first and last residue. The D gene is left open where the match is weak. Clone sizes are given selectively: once, few, many, or a class where the clone is expanded.

clone_size j_call d_call v_call cdr3_aa cdr3_nt
NA TRBJ2-3 NA TRBV7-8 CASSLFPPDTQYF TGTGCCAGCAGCTTATTCCCCCCCGATACGCAGTATTTT
NA TRBJ2-3 NA TRBV28 CASSPGLTGTDTQYF TGTGCCAGCAGTCCAGGTTTAACAGGGACAGATACGCAGTATTTT
NA TRBJ2-5 NA TRBV30 CAWNAGETQYF TGTGCCTGGAATGCTGGGGAGACCCAGTACTTC
NA TRBJ2-1 NA TRBV6-5 CASSYEPARRNEQFF TGTGCCAGCAGTTATGAACCGGCGAGGCGGAACGAGCAGTTCTTC
NA TRBJ2-5 TRBD2 TRBV9 CASSVGTRGETQYF TGTGCCAGCAGCGTCGGGACTAGAGGAGAGACCCAGTACTTC
few TRBJ1-1 TRBD1 TRBV30 CAWSVGTGGFAFF TGTGCCTGGAGTGTAGGAACAGGGGGCTTTGCTTTCTTT
NA TRBJ1-1 NA TRBV5-1 CASSLDDNTEAFF TGCGCCAGCAGCTTGGATGATAACACTGAAGCTTTCTTT
NA TRBJ2-3 NA TRBV28 CASSYMDTQYF TGTGCCAGCAGTTATATGGATACGCAGTATTTT
NA TRBJ2-6 NA TRBV6-5 CASSYFPSSGANVLTF TGTGCCAGCAGTTACTTCCCTAGCTCTGGGGCCAACGTCCTGACTTTC
NA TRBJ2-3 NA TRBV6-5 CATRRGSGYTDTQYF TGTGCCACCCGTAGGGGTTCCGGCTACACAGATACGCAGTATTTT
NA TRBJ2-7 NA TRBV5-1 CASSLVSGSYEQYF TGCGCCAGCAGCTTGGTATCAGGGTCTTACGAGCAGTACTTC
few TRBJ2-7 NA TRBV4-1 CASSQGLGGSYEQYF TGCGCCAGCAGCCAAGGTCTTGGGGGCTCCTACGAGCAGTACTTC
many TRBJ2-2 NA TRBV7-6 CASSYRAVGTGELFF TGTGCCAGCAGCTACCGGGCCGTGGGGACCGGGGAGCTGTTTTTT
NA TRBJ1-1 NA TRBV7-3 CASSTRNTEAFF TGTGCCAGCAGCACGCGGAACACTGAAGCTTTCTTT
NA TRBJ2-2 NA TRBV6-5 CASNGGAANTGELFF TGTGCCAGCAACGGTGGGGCAGCGAACACCGGGGAGCTGTTTTTT
NA TRBJ2-7 TRBD1 TRBV4-1 CASSRGPGQGYEQYF TGCGCCAGCAGCCGAGGCCCCGGACAGGGCTACGAGCAGTACTTC
NA TRBJ1-2 NA TRBV5-1 CASSLTGAGPQNYGYTF TGCGCCAGCAGCTTGACGGGGGCAGGCCCTCAAAACTATGGCTACACCTTC
few TRBJ1-6 NA TRBV28 CASKGSYNSPLHF TGTGCCAGCAAGGGCAGCTATAATTCACCCCTCCACTTT
NA TRBJ1-1 NA TRBV6-1 CASSGAFF TGTGCCAGCAGTGGAGCTTTCTTT
NA TRBJ1-5 NA TRBV6-1 CASSFPGPQPQHF TGTGCCAGCAGTTTTCCCGGACCTCAGCCCCAGCATTTT
NA TRBJ2-2 NA TRBV14 CASSQDVGEVTGELFF TGTGCCAGCAGCCAAGATGTAGGCGAGGTCACCGGGGAGCTGTTTTTT
few TRBJ1-2 TRBD1 TRBV30 CAWSGPTGRSNYGYTF TGTGCCTGGAGTGGTCCGACAGGGCGAAGTAACTATGGCTACACCTTC
NA TRBJ2-3 NA TRBV4-1 CASSQVGQASARGTQYF TGCGCCAGCAGCCAAGTCGGGCAGGCCTCCGCGAGAGGTACGCAGTATTTT
few TRBJ2-1 TRBD2 TRBV6-5 CASRVRGDSYNEQFF TGTGCCAGCAGGGTACGGGGGGACTCCTACAATGAGCAGTTCTTC
NA TRBJ2-1 TRBD2 TRBV7-2 CASSFYAGGSDEQFF TGTGCCAGCAGCTTTTACGCGGGGGGGTCTGATGAGCAGTTCTTC
few TRBJ2-3 TRBD2 TRBV30 CAWKGTGGITDTQYF TGTGCCTGGAAAGGGACGGGAGGTATCACAGATACGCAGTATTTT
NA TRBJ1-2 NA TRBV5-1 CASTSQPTSYGYTF TGCGCCAGCACCTCTCAGCCCACCTCCTATGGCTACACCTTC
NA TRBJ2-1 TRBD2 TRBV30 CALDSGTSGSIAYNEQFF TGTGCCTTGGACTCCGGGACTAGCGGGAGTATCGCCTACAATGAGCAGTTCTTC
NA TRBJ2-7 NA TRBV7-3 CASSSSGMRGSYEQYF TGTGCCAGCAGCTCAAGCGGAATGAGGGGCTCCTACGAGCAGTACTTC
NA TRBJ1-6 NA TRBV23-1 CASSPCTGYNSPLHF TGCGCCAGCAGCCCCTGTACAGGCTATAATTCACCCCTCCACTTT
NA TRBJ1-2 NA TRBV5-1 CASSPGTRVGGYTF TGCGCCAGCAGCCCCGGGACAAGGGTCGGAGGGTACACCTTC
NA TRBJ1-5 NA TRBV6-5 CASSTGWSSNQPQHF TGTGCCAGCAGCACCGGTTGGAGTAGCAATCAGCCCCAGCATTTT
NA TRBJ1-5 NA TRBV2 CASSARRADSNQPQHF TGTGCCAGCAGTGCTCGCAGGGCCGATAGCAATCAGCCCCAGCATTTT
NA TRBJ2-3 TRBD2 TRBV5-4 CASRRASGGYPGTDTQYF TGTGCCAGCAGGAGAGCTAGCGGGGGCTACCCTGGCACAGATACGCAGTATTTT
NA TRBJ2-6 NA TRBV6-1 CASNRAGANVLTF TGTGCCTCTAACAGGGCTGGGGCCAACGTCCTGACTTTC
NA TRBJ1-4 NA TRBV4-2 CASSQDQQGSEKLFF TGTGCCAGCAGCCAAGATCAACAAGGGTCGGAAAAACTGTTTTTT
few TRBJ1-4 NA TRBV27 CASSLNRNWEKLFF TGTGCCAGCAGTTTAAACAGGAATTGGGAAAAACTGTTTTTT
NA TRBJ2-1 NA TRBV6-6 CASSYSHTYGGEQFF TGTGCCAGCAGTTACTCCCATACCTATGGAGGTGAGCAGTTCTTC
NA TRBJ2-7 TRBD2 TRBV6-1 CASVSGGTGEQYF TGTGCCAGTGTTTCGGGAGGGACGGGCGAGCAGTACTTC
NA TRBJ1-2 TRBD1 TRBV5-1 CASSLAGRSGTGDGYTF TGCGCCAGCAGCTTGGCCGGTCGTTCCGGAACAGGGGATGGCTACACCTTC
NA TRBJ1-5 NA TRBV6-6 CASSTGSPTGQPQHF TGTGCCAGCAGTACGGGATCCCCCACGGGTCAGCCCCAGCATTTT
few TRBJ2-1 NA TRBV6-1 CASSEDTYNEQFF TGTGCCAGCAGTGAGGATACCTACAATGAGCAGTTCTTC
few TRBJ1-1 NA TRBV30 CAWSAELGEAFF TGTGCCTGGAGTGCAGAGCTGGGAGAAGCTTTCTTT
NA TRBJ2-1 TRBD2 TRBV11-2 CASSNQAGGSYNEQFF TGTGCCAGCAGTAATCAAGCGGGAGGCTCCTACAATGAGCAGTTCTTC
few TRBJ2-5 NA TRBV7-2 CASSLAGVQQETQYF TGTGCCAGCAGCTTAGCTGGGGTCCAACAAGAGACCCAGTACTTC
NA TRBJ2-5 TRBD1 TRBV19 CASRDRVGETQYF TGTGCCAGTAGGGACAGGGTCGGAGAGACCCAGTACTTC
NA TRBJ2-7 NA TRBV29-1 CSVAPGLDEQYF TGCAGCGTAGCCCCGGGTCTGGACGAGCAGTACTTC
once TRBJ1-1 NA TRBV6-5 CASTNPKGSAEAFF TGTGCCAGCACAAATCCGAAAGGATCTGCTGAAGCTTTCTTT